This TCR beta chain was sequenced for a study of beta chain features in type 1 diabetes. The study, taken as a whole, reports: Insertion counts at VDJ junctions were lower in type 1 diabetes patients, who also showed more deletions there. Shortening that was moderate but significant affected the TCRB CDR3s of Type 1 diabetes patients in all four CD4+ subsets.

Reverse transcription of all isolated RNA meant that expressed TCRB transcripts were sequenced. TCRdb's table, derived via immunoSEQ multiplex PCR, lists solely in-frame clones and lacks some. The sample lists 200,000 to 300,000 clones, roughly a tenth seen once, with roughly 0.017% in the top ten. This CDR3 has 15 residues. The germline V gene has CDR1 SGHTA and CDR2 FQGNSA. V dropped 2 bases and J dropped 6; count of bases not matched to a gene: 6. Worth noting for this clone: Its target is not known.

The chain is built from TRBV7-2 and TRBJ2-1, with TRBD2 identical over 8 bases. The source is a man aged 25-45 years with type 1 diabetes. Sequencing was performed on naive CD4+ T cells from blood. The DNA for the CDR3 is TGTGCCAGCAGCTTATTCCGGGGGGGCCTCAATGAGCAGTTCTTC. This sequence encodes CASSLFRGGLNEQFF.